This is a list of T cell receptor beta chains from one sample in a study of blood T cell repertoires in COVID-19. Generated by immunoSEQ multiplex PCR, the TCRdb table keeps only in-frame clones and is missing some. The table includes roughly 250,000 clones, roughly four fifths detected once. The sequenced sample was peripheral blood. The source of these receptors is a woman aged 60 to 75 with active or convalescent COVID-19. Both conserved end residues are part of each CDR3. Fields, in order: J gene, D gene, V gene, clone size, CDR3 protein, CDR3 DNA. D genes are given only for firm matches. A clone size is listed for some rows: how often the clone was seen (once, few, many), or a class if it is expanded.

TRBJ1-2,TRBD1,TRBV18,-,CASSTGQDLFYGYTF,TGTGCCAGCTCAACCGGACAGGACCTATTTTATGGCTACACCTTC
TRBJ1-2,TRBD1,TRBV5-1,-,CASSHGTGNGNYGYTF,TGCGCCAGCAGCCACGGGACAGGGAATGGCAACTATGGCTACACCTTC
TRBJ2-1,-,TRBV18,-,CASSPFGEEKNEQFF,TGTGCCAGCTCACCCTTCGGAGAAGAGAAGAATGAGCAGTTCTTC
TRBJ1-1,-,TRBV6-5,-,CASTLDRMNTEAFF,TGTGCCAGCACCCTGGACAGAATGAACACTGAAGCTTTCTTT
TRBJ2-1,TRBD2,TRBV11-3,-,CASSHGTSDRDEQFF,TGTGCCAGCAGCCACGGGACTAGCGATAGGGATGAGCAGTTCTTC
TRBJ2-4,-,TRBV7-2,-,CASSLVGAGVGNIQYF,TGTGCCAGCAGCTTAGTAGGGGCTGGAGTCGGAAACATTCAGTACTTC
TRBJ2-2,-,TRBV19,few,CASAADYTGFTGELFF,TGTGCCAGTGCGGCGGATTATACAGGGTTCACCGGGGAGCTGTTTTTT
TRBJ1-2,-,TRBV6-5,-,CASCPTGTSYGYTF,TGTGCCAGTTGTCCCACCGGGACATCTTATGGCTACACCTTC
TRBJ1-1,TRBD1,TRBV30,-,CAWVSTSGTGRTEAFF,TGTGCCTGGGTTTCAACTTCCGGGACAGGGAGGACTGAAGCTTTCTTT
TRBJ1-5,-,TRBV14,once,CASSPTGWEPQHF,TGTGCCAGCAGCCCTACAGGTTGGGAGCCCCAGCATTTT
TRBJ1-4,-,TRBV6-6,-,CASSVQWEENEKLFF,TGTGCCAGCAGCGTACAGTGGGAGGAGAATGAAAAACTGTTTTTT
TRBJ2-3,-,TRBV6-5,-,CASSWNGQSTDTQYF,TGTGCCAGCAGTTGGAATGGACAGAGCACAGATACGCAGTATTTT